This T cell receptor (beta chain) was recovered during a study of OX40 agonist ivuxolimab in advanced cancers. Turning to the study itself: Patients were treated with intravenous ivuxolimab, dosed at 0.01 to 10 mg/kg and infused every 2 weeks. Age averaged around 58 years (range about 20 to 80), and more than 80% were male. Study-wide results and limits: The study found that CD8+ T cells averaged more expanded clones than CD4+.

Only in-frame clones appear in the TCRdb table, and some are missing; sequencing was by immunoSEQ multiplex PCR. The sample holds tens of thousands of clones; 84% are singletons and the top ten take roughly 4.1%. This CDR3 has 15 residues. The V gene's germline CDR1 is SGDLS and CDR2 YYNGEE. The V and J ends lost 4 bases and 8 bases, in that order; junction bases with no gene match: 8. A note on this clone: The antigen remains undetermined.

The sequence derives from an adult with an advanced solid tumor such as melanoma, head and neck, liver or kidney cancer. The chain employs TRBV9 and TRBJ1-6; 8 bases agree with TRBD1. This sample comprised CD4+ or CD8+ T cells sorted from blood, obtained in a trial of the OX40 agonist ivuxolimab. The CDR3 loop reads CASSTTTGDYSPLHF. The CDR3, as DNA: TGTGCCAGCAGCACGACGACAGGGGATTATTCACCCCTCCACTTT. The complete variable domain, with remaining parts taken from reference TRBV9 and TRBJ1-6, reads DSGVTQTPKHLITATGQRVTLRCSPRSGDLSVYWYQQSLDQGLQFLIQYYNGEERAKGNILERFSAQQFPDLHSELNLSSLELGDSALYFCASSTTTGDYSPLHFGNGTRLTVT.